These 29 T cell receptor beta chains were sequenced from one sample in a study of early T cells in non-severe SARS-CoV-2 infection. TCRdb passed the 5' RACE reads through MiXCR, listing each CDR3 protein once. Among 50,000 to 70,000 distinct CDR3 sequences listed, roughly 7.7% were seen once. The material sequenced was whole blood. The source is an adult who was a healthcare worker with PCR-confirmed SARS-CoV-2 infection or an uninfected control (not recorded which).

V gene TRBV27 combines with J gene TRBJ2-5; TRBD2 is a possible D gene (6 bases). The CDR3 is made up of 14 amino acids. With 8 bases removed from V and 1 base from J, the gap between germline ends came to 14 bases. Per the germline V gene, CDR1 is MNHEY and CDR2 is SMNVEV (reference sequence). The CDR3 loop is CASGGWRPQETQYF. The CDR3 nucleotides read TGTGCCAGCGGGGGGTGGCGGCCCCAAGAGACCCAGTACTTC.

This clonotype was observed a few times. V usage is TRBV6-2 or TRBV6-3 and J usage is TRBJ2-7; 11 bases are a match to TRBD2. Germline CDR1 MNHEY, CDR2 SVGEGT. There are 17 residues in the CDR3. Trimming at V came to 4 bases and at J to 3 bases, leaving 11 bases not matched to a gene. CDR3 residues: CASSSTQWLAGGYEQYF. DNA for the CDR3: TGTGCCAGCAGTTCGACACAGTGGCTAGCGGGAGGCTACGAGCAGTACTTC.

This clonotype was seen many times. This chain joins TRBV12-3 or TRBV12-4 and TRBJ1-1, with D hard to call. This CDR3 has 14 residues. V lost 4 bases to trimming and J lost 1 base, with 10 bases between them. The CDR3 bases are TGTGCCAGCAGTTCTTGGCGGCAGAACACTGAAGCTTTCTTT. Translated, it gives CASSSWRQNTEAFF.

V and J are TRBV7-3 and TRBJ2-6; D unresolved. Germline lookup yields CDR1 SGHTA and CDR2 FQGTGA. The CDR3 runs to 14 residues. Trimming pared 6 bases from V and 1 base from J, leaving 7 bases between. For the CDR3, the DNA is TGTGCCAGCAGTTCTCGGTCTGGGGCCAACGTCCTGACTTTC. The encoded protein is CASSSRSGANVLTF.

This CDR3 reads CASSLASGSIGELFF. In DNA form, the CDR3 reads TGTGCCAGCAGCTTAGCTAGCGGGAGTATCGGGGAGCTGTTTTTT. V usage is TRBV7-2 and J usage is TRBJ2-2; 9 positions agree with TRBD2. CDR3 length: 15 amino acids. V was clipped by 0 bases and J by 7 bases; unmatched bases: 3. The germline V gene has CDR1 SGHTA and CDR2 FQGNSA.

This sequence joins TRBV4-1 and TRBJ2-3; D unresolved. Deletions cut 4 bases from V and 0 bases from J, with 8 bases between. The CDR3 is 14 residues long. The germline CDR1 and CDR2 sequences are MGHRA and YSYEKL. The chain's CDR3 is CASSPSPSTDTQYF. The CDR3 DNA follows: TGCGCCAGCAGCCCATCCCCGAGCACAGATACGCAGTATTTT.

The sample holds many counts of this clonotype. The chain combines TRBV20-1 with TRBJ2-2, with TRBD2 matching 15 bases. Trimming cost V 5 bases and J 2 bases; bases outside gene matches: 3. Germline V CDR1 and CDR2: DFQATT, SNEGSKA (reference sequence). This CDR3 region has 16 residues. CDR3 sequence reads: CSAGLAGGPNTGELFF. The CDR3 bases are TGCAGTGCTGGACTAGCGGGAGGGCCAAACACCGGGGAGCTGTTTTTT.

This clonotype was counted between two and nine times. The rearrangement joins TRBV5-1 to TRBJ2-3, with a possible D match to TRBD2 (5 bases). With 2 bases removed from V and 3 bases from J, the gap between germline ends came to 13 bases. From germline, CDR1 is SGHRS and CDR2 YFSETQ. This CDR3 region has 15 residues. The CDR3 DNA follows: TGCGCCAGCAGCTTAGGACTCCTGGGTACAGATACGCAGTATTTT. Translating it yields CASSLGLLGTDTQYF.

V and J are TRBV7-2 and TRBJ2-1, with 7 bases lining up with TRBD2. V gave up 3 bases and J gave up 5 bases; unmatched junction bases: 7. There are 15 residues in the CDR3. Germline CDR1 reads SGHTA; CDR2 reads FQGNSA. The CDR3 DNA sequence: TGTGCCAGCAGCTTGGGCGGGAGTCCCAACAATGAGCAGTTCTTC. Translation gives CASSLGGSPNNEQFF.

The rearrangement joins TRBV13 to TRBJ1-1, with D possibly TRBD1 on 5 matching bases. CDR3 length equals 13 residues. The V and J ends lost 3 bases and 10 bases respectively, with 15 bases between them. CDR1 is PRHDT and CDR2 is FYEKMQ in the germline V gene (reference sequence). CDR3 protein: CASSLPVGDSAFF. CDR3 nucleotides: TGTGCCAGCAGCTTGCCGGTAGGGGACTCAGCTTTCTTT. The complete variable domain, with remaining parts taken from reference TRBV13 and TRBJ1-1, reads AAGVIQSPRHLIKEKRETATLKCYPIPRHDTVYWYQQGPGQDPQFLISFYEKMQSDKGSIPDRFSAQQFSDYHSELNMSSLELGDSALYFCASSLPVGDSAFFGQGTRLTVV.

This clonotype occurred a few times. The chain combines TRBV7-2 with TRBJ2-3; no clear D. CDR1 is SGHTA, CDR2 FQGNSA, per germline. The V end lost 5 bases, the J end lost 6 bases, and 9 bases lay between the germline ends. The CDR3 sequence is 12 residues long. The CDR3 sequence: CASSPSKDTQYF. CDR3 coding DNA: TGTGCCAGCAGCCCATCAAAGGATACGCAGTATTTT.

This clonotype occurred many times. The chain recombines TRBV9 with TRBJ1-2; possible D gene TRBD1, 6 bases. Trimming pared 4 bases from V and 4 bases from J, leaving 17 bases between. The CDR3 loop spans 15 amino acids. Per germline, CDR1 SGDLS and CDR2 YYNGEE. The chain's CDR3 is CASSPQMEGGYGYTF. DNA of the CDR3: TGTGCCAGCAGCCCCCAAATGGAGGGGGGCTATGGCTACACCTTC.

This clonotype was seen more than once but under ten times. CDR3 in DNA: TGCAGTGCTAGAGATTGGGGACTAGCAACCTACGAGCAGTACTTC. Protein product: CSARDWGLATYEQYF. The rearrangement links TRBV20-1 to TRBJ2-7, with 9 nucleotides matching TRBD2. The CDR3 is made up of 15 amino acids. Germline V lookup: CDR1 DFQATT, CDR2 SNEGSKA (reference sequence). J gave up 2 bases and V 0 bases, and 5 bases lay outside the gene matches.

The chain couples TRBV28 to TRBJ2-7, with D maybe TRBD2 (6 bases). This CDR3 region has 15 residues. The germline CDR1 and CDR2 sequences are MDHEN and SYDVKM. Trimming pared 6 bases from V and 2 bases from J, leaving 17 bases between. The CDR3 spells CASSPGGGSAYEQYF. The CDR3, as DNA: TGTGCCAGCAGCCCCGGAGGAGGGAGTGCCTACGAGCAGTACTTC.

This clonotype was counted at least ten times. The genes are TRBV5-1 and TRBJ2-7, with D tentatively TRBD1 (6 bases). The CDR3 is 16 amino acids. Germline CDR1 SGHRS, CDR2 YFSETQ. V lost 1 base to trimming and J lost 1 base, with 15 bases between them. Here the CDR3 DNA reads TGCGCCAGCAGCTTGAGTCCACAGGGTAAATCCTACGAGCAGTACTTC. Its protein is CASSLSPQGKSYEQYF.

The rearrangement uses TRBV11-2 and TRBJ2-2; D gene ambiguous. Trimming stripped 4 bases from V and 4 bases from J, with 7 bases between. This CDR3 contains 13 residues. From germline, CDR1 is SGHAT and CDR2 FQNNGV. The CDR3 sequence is CASSSYSTGELFF. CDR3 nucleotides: TGTGCCAGCAGCTCTTACAGCACCGGGGAGCTGTTTTTT. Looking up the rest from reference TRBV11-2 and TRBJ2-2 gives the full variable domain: EAGVAQSPRYKIIEKRQSVAFWCNPISGHATLYWYQQILGQGPKLLIQFQNNGVVDDSQLPKDRFSAERLKGVDSTLKIQPAKLEDSAVYLCASSSYSTGELFFGEGSRLTVL.

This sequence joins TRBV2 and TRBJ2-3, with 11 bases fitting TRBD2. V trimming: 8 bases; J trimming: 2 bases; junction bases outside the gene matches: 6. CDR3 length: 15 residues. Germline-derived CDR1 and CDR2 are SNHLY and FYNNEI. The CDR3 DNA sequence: TGTGCCAGCGGAGGGACTAGCGGCACCACAGATACGCAGTATTTT. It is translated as CASGGTSGTTDTQYF.

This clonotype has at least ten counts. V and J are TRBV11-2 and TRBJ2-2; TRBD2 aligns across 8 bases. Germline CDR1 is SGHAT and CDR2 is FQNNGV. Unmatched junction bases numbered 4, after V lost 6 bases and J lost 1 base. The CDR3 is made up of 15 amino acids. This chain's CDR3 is CASRRLARNTGELFF. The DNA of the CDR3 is TGTGCCAGCAGGCGACTAGCGAGGAACACCGGGGAGCTGTTTTTT.

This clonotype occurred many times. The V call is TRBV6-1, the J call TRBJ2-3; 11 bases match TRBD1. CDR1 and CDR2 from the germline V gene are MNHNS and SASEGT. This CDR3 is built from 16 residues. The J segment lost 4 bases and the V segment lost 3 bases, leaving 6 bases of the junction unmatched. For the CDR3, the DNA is TGTGCCAGCAGTGACCGGACAGGGGGCTATTCAGATACGCAGTATTTT. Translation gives CASSDRTGGYSDTQYF.

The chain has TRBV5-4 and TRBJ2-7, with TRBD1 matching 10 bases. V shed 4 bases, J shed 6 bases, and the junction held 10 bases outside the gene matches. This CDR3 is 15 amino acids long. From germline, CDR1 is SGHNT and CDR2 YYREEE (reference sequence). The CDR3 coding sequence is TGTGCCAGCAGCCTCCCCGGGACAGGGGTTCCCGAGCAGTACTTC. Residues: CASSLPGTGVPEQYF.

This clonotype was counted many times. CDR3 amino acids: CASSLLPGTPSTDTQYF. The CDR3 DNA is TGTGCCAGCAGCTTACTACCCGGAACCCCTAGCACAGATACGCAGTATTTT. The genes are TRBV7-3 and TRBJ2-3, with D unclear. CDR3 length: 17 amino acids. Trimming pared 2 bases from V and 0 bases from J, leaving 15 bases between. Germline CDR1 is SGHTA and CDR2 is FQGTGA. The complete variable domain, with remaining parts taken from reference TRBV7-3 and TRBJ2-3, reads GAGVSQTPSNKVTEKGKYVELRCDPISGHTALYWYRQSLGQGPEFLIYFQGTGAADDSGLPNDRFFAVRPEGSVSTLKIQRTERGDSAVYLCASSLLPGTPSTDTQYFGPGTRLTVL.

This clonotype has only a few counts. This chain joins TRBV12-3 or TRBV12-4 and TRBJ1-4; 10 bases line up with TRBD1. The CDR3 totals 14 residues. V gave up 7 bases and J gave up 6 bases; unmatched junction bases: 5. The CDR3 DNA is TGTGCCAGCACCCTGACAGGGGGCGATGAAAAACTGTTTTTT. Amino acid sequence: CASTLTGGDEKLFF.

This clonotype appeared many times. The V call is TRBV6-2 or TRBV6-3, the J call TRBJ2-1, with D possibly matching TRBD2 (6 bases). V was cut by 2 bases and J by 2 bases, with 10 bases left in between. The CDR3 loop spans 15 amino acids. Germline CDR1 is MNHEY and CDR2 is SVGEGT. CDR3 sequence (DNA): TGTGCCAGCAGTTACCCTCCTAGCGCCTACAATGAGCAGTTCTTC. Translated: CASSYPPSAYNEQFF.

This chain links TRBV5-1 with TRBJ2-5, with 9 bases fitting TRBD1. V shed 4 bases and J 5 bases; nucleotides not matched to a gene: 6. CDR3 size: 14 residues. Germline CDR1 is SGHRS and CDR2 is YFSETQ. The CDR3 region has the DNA TGCGCCAGCAGCCCCGGGACAGGGAGCGAGACCCAGTACTTC. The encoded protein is CASSPGTGSETQYF.

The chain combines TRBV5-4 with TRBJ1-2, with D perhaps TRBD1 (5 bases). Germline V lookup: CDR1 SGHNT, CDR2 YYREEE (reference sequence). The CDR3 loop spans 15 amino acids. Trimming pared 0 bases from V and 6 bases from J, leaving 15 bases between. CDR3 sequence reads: CASSLDPFRDDGYTF. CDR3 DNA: TGTGCCAGCAGCTTGGACCCCTTCCGGGACGATGGCTACACCTTC.

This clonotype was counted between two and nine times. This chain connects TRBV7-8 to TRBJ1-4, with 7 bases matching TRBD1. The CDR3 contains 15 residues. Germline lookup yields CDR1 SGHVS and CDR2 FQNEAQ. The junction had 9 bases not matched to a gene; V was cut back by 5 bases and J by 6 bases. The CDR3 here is CASSHEEGADEKLFF. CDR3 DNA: TGTGCCAGCAGCCACGAGGAGGGGGCTGATGAAAAACTGTTTTTT.

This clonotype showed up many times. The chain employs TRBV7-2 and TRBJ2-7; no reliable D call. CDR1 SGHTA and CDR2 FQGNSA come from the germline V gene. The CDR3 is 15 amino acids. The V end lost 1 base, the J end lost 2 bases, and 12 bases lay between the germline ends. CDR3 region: CASSLGQAKAYEQYF. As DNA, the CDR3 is TGTGCCAGCAGCTTAGGCCAGGCCAAAGCCTACGAGCAGTACTTC.

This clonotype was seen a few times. Here the CDR3 reads CASSRSGQLETQYF. CDR3 nucleotides: TGTGCCAGCTCTCGATCGGGACAACTAGAGACCCAGTACTTC. The rearrangement joins TRBV18 to TRBJ2-5, with D tentatively TRBD1 (6 bases). The CDR3 runs 14 residues. Germline CDR1 is KGHSH and CDR2 is LQKENI. V lost 6 bases, J lost 4 bases, and 15 bases lay in between.

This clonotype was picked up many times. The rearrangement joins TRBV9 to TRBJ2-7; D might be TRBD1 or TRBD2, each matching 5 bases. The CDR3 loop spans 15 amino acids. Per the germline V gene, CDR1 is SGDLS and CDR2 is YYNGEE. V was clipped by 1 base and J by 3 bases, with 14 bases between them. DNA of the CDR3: TGTGCCAGCAGCGTAAAGGGGACGGCCGGCTACGAGCAGTACTTC. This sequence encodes CASSVKGTAGYEQYF.